This T cell receptor (beta chain) was found in a study of early T cells in non-severe SARS-CoV-2 infection. Study-wide context: Sequenced bulk RNA came from whole blood that was unsorted, and chains were unpaired. The study's findings and limits: A preference for anti-spike CD8 responses marked VDJdb matching, which missed private and CD4 specificities.

This clonotype showed up just a few times. Its antigen is unknown. As part of library construction, unique molecular identifiers were attached to individual cDNA molecules. TCRdb re-called the 5' RACE reads through MiXCR, storing one row per CDR3 protein. The sample includes around 110,000 distinct CDR3 sequences, more than 9.5% of them seen just once. The source of this sequence is an adult who was a healthcare worker with PCR-confirmed SARS-CoV-2 infection or an uninfected control (not recorded which). The sequenced sample was whole blood.

DNA of the CDR3: TGCGCCAGCGCAGGGAACCCAGTTCGGTACACTGAAGCTTTCTTT. Translating gives CASAGNPVRYTEAFF. This chain joins TRBV10-2 and TRBJ1-1, with D tentatively TRBD1 (5 bases). Germline CDR1 reads WSHSY; CDR2 reads SAAADI. V was shortened by 8 bases and J by 3 bases, with 19 bases between the two germline ends. The CDR3 extends over 15 amino acids.